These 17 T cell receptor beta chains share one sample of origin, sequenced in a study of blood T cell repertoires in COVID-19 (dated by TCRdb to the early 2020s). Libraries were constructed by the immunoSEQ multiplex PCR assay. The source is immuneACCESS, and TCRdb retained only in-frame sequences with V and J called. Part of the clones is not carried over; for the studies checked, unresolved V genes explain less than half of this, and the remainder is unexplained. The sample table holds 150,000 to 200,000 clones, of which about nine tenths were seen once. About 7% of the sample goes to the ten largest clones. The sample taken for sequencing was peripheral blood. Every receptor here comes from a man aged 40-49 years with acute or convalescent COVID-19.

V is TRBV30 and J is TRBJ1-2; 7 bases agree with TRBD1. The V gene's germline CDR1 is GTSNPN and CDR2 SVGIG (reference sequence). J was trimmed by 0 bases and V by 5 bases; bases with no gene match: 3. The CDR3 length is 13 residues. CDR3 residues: CAWGTVSNYGYTF. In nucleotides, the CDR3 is TGTGCCTGGGGGACAGTTTCTAACTATGGCTACACCTTC.

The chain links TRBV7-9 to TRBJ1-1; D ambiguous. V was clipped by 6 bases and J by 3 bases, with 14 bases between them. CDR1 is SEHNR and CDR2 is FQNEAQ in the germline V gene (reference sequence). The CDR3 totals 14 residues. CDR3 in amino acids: CASRPDLRDTEAFF. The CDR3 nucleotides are TGTGCCAGCAGGCCCGACCTGAGGGACACTGAAGCTTTCTTT. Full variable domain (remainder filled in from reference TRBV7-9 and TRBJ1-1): DTGVSQNPRHKITKRGQNVTFRCDPISEHNRLYWYRQTLGQGPEFLTYFQNEAQLEKSRLLSDRFSAERPKGSFSTLEIQRTEQGDSAMYLCASRPDLRDTEAFFGQGTRLTVV.

CDR3: CASSSRGAVQETQYF. CDR3 DNA sequence: TGTGCCAGCAGCTCCCGCGGCGCAGTTCAAGAGACCCAGTACTTC. The chain carries TRBV5-8 and TRBJ2-5; no clear D gene. V lost 3 bases to trimming and J lost 2 bases, with 14 bases between them. CDR1 SGHTS and CDR2 YDEGEE come from the germline V gene. The CDR3 is 15 residues long.

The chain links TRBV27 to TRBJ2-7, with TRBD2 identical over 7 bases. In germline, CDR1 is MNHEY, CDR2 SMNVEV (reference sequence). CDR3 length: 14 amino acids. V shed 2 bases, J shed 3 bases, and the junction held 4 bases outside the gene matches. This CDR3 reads CASSLQGGNYEQYF. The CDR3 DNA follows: TGTGCCAGCAGTTTACAGGGAGGGAACTACGAGCAGTACTTC.

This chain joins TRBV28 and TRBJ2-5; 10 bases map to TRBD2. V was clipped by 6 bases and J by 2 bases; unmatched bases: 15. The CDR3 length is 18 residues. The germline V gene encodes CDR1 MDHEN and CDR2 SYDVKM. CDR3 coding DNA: TGTGCCAGCAGCACCATTGGGGGTAGCGGGGGGCTTCAAGAGACCCAGTACTTC. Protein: CASSTIGGSGGLQETQYF.

CDR3 residues: CAWSQRPIADTQYF. Here the CDR3 DNA reads TGTGCCTGGAGTCAGAGGCCAATTGCAGATACGCAGTATTTT. The rearrangement links TRBV30 to TRBJ2-3; D ambiguous. V was trimmed by 2 bases and J by 4 bases, leaving 13 bases between them. The CDR3 loop spans 14 amino acids. Germline V gene lookup returns CDR1 GTSNPN and CDR2 SVGIG (reference sequence). The whole variable domain, filled in from reference TRBV30 and TRBJ2-3, reads SQTIHQWPATLVQPVGSPLSLECTVEGTSNPNLYWYRQAAGRGLQLLFYSVGIGQISSEVPQNLSASRPQDRQFILSSKKLLLSDSGFYLCAWSQRPIADTQYFGPGTRLTVL.

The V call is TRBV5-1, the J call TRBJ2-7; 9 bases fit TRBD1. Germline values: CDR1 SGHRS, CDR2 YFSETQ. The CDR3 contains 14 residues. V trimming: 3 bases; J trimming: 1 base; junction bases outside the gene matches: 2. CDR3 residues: CASSWGQGSYEQYF. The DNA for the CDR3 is TGCGCCAGCAGCTGGGGACAGGGATCCTACGAGCAGTACTTC.

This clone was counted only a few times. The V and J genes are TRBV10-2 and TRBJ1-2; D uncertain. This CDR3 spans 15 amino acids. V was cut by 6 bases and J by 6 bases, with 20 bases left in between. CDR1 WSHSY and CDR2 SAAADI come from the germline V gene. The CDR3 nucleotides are TGCGCCAGCAGCTCCCGTAGGGAGGGAGTGAATGGCTACACCTTC. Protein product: CASSSRREGVNGYTF.

The CDR3: CASSSSWSDYGYTF. The CDR3 DNA reads as TGTGCCAGCAGCTCCTCTTGGTCGGACTATGGCTACACCTTC. J is TRBJ1-2 and V is TRBV11-2; D remains unclear. CDR1 is SGHAT, CDR2 FQNNGV, per germline. Deletions cut 4 bases from V and 3 bases from J, with 12 bases between. The CDR3 is 14 amino acids.

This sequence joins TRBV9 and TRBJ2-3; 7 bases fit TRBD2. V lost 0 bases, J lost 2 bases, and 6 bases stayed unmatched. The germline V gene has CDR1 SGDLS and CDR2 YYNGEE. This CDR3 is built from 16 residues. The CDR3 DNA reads TGTGCCAGCAGCGTAGGCCTAGCGGCCCTCACAGATACGCAGTATTTT. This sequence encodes CASSVGLAALTDTQYF.

CDR3 in DNA: TGTGCCTGGAACCCAAGGGGTTTGGGAGAGACCCAGTACTTC. It codes for CAWNPRGLGETQYF. The chain uses TRBV30 and TRBJ2-5, with D possibly TRBD1 on 5 matching bases. V was pared by 4 bases and J by 4 bases, with 16 bases between. From germline, CDR1 is GTSNPN and CDR2 SVGIG (reference sequence). The CDR3 is 14 residues long.

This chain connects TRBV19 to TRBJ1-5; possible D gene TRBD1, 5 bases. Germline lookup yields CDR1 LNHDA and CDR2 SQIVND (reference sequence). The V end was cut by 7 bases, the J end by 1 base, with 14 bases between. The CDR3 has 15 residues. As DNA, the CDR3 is TGTGCCAGTACGCATGGGGGAGGGAGCAATCAGCCCCAGCATTTT. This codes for CASTHGGGSNQPQHF.

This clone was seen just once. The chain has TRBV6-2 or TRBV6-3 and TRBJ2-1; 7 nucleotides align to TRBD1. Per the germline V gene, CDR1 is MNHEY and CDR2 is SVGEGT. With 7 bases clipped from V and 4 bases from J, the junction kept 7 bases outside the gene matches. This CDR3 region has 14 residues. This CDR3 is CASTPGQSYNEQFF. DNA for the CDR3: TGTGCCAGCACCCCGGGACAGTCTTACAATGAGCAGTTCTTC.

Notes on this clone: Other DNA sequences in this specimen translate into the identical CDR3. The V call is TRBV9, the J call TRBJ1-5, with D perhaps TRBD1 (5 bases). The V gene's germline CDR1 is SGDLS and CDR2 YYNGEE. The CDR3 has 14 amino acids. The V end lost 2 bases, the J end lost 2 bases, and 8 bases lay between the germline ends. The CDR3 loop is CASSVGGGNQPQHF. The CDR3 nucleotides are TGTGCCAGCAGCGTGGGGGGAGGCAATCAGCCCCAGCATTTT. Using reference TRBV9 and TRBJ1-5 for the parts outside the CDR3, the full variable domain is DSGVTQTPKHLITATGQRVTLRCSPRSGDLSVYWYQQSLDQGLQFLIQYYNGEERAKGNILERFSAQQFPDLHSELNLSSLELGDSALYFCASSVGGGNQPQHFGDGTRLSIL.

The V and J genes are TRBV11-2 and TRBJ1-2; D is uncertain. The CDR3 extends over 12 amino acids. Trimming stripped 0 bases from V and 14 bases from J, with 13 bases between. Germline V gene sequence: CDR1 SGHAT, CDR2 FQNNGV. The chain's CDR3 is CASSLERAAGTF. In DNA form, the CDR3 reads TGTGCCAGCAGCTTAGAGCGGGCGGCCGGTACCTTC.

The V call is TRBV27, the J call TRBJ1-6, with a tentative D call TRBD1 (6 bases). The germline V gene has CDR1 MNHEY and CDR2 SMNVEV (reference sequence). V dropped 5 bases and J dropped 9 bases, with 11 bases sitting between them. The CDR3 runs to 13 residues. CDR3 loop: CASSPGVGSPLHF. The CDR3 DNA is TGTGCCAGCAGTCCAGGGGTGGGTTCACCCCTCCACTTT.

DNA for the CDR3: TGCAGTGCGAGTACGACAGGGGGCGGCGAGCAGTACTTC. This gives the protein CSASTTGGGEQYF. This chain joins TRBV20-1 and TRBJ2-7; 10 bases match TRBD1. The CDR3 runs to 13 residues. The V and J ends lost 6 bases and 6 bases, in that order; junction bases with no gene match: 8. CDR1 and CDR2 from the germline V gene are DFQATT and SNEGSKA (reference sequence).